Shown below are 24 T cell receptor beta chains from a single sample sequenced in a study of CD8+ T cells in alopecia areata. TCR sequencing used cDNA made by reverse transcription of extracted RNA. Using immunoSEQ multiplex PCR, the repertoire was profiled, and TCRdb retains in-frame clones only, with some absent. The data contain 150,000 to 190,000 clones, around half of them singletons. The input for sequencing was CD8+ T cells sorted from blood, taken at week 0. The receptor set was obtained from a human donor with alopecia areata.

The chain is built from TRBV27 and TRBJ2-1; perhaps TRBD2 as D (6 bases). Germline lookup yields CDR1 MNHEY and CDR2 SMNVEV (reference sequence). V lost 0 bases, J lost 4 bases, and 13 bases lay in between. The CDR3 spans 16 residues. In DNA form, the CDR3 reads TGTGCCAGCAGTTTATCCGGGCTCGGGACTTACAATGAGCAGTTCTTC. This codes for CASSLSGLGTYNEQFF.

The rearrangement links TRBV15 to TRBJ1-1; D unclear. Per germline, CDR1 LNHNV and CDR2 YYDKDF (reference sequence). CDR3 length: 13 residues. V lost 3 bases and J 8 bases, leaving 13 bases between the germline ends. CDR3: CATSRRVVSEAFF. In DNA form, the CDR3 reads TGTGCCACCAGCAGGAGAGTTGTGTCAGAAGCTTTCTTT.

The chain uses TRBV14 and TRBJ1-6, with D unclear. The germline CDR1 and CDR2 sequences are SGHDN and FVKESK. Trimming removed 4 bases from V and 9 bases from J, with 10 bases in between. The CDR3 has 13 residues. The DNA of the CDR3 is TGTGCCAGCAGCCTTACGGCTGGTTCACCCCTCCACTTT. This translates into CASSLTAGSPLHF.

V gene TRBV28 combines with J gene TRBJ2-7, with no clear D. CDR1 is MDHEN, CDR2 SYDVKM, per germline. The CDR3 extends over 14 amino acids. V lost 3 bases to trimming and J lost 2 bases, with 11 bases between them. CDR3 residues: CASSFFGEAYEQYF. As DNA, the CDR3 is TGTGCCAGCAGTTTTTTTGGCGAAGCCTACGAGCAGTACTTC.

This clone was detected once. CDR3 nucleotides: TGTGCCAGCAGCTTAGGGCGGCAGGGCTATAATTCACCCCTCCACTTT. This gives the protein CASSLGRQGYNSPLHF. This chain links TRBV11-2 with TRBJ1-6, with D possibly being TRBD1 (5 bases). Germline lookup yields CDR1 SGHAT and CDR2 FQNNGV. The CDR3 extends over 16 amino acids. V lost 1 base and J lost 3, with 10 bases in between. The full variable domain, in which reference TRBV11-2 and TRBJ1-6 provide the parts outside the CDR3, is EAGVAQSPRYKIIEKRQSVAFWCNPISGHATLYWYQQILGQGPKLLIQFQNNGVVDDSQLPKDRFSAERLKGVDSTLKIQPAKLEDSAVYLCASSLGRQGYNSPLHFGNGTRLTVT.

The chain uses TRBV11-2 and TRBJ2-1; 7 nucleotides agree with TRBD1. Per germline, CDR1 SGHAT and CDR2 FQNNGV. The CDR3 runs 17 residues. The junction had 14 bases not matched to a gene; V was cut back by 5 bases and J by 4 bases. The CDR3 DNA is TGTGCCAGCAGCCCCTCCAATCGGGGCAGGGGGTACAATGAGCAGTTCTTC. Residues: CASSPSNRGRGYNEQFF.

V and J are TRBV6-1 and TRBJ2-3; TRBD2 matches 14 bases. After removal of 2 bases from V and 2 bases from J, the junction contained 6 bases not matched to a gene. Germline lookup yields CDR1 MNHNS and CDR2 SASEGT. This CDR3 comprises 18 residues. CDR3 DNA sequence: TGTGCCAGCAGTGAAAGATGGACTAGCGGGGGGACCACAGATACGCAGTATTTT. Translated, it gives CASSERWTSGGTTDTQYF.

This chain uses TRBV10-3 with TRBJ2-3, with D possibly TRBD1 on 5 matching bases. This CDR3 is 14 amino acids long. V lost 8 bases to trimming and J lost 2 bases, with 14 bases between them. Germline V gene data show CDR1 as ENHRY and CDR2 as SYGVKD. DNA for the CDR3: TGTGCCATCGGGGCAGAAAGTTACACAGATACGCAGTATTTT. It codes for CAIGAESYTDTQYF.

There are a few counts of this clone. The chain has TRBV30 and TRBJ2-7; maybe TRBD1 (6 bases). V was shortened by 3 bases and J by 2 bases, with 11 bases between the two germline ends. Germline CDR1 GTSNPN, CDR2 SVGIG (reference sequence). The CDR3 has 13 amino acids. This CDR3 is CAWRGDTAYEQYF. CDR3 DNA: TGTGCCTGGAGGGGGGACACAGCCTACGAGCAGTACTTC.

This chain connects TRBV11-3 to TRBJ2-3; 12 nucleotides agree with TRBD2. CDR1 is SGHNT, CDR2 YENEEA, per germline. V lost 4 bases and J lost 10; bases outside the gene matches: 12. This CDR3 has 16 amino acids. CDR3 DNA: TGTGCCAGCAGCTCCATCACTAGCGGGGGGACGCATCCGCAGTATTTT. Translation gives CASSSITSGGTHPQYF.

The chain has TRBV7-2 and TRBJ1-1; D call uncertain. The CDR3 contains 13 residues. Trimming shortened V by 5 bases and J by 1 base, and 8 bases separated the two germline ends. CDR1 SGHTA and CDR2 FQGNSA come from the germline V gene. CDR3 loop: CASSQHANTEAFF. Here the CDR3 DNA reads TGTGCCAGCAGCCAACACGCGAACACTGAAGCTTTCTTT.

With regard to this clone: One end of the junction fails to match germline, which may point to a read error. The chain carries TRBV13 and TRBJ2-1; tentatively, D is TRBD2 (5 bases). CDR1 is PRHDT, CDR2 FYEKMQ, per germline (reference sequence). This CDR3 is 14 amino acids long. The CDR3 sequence: CASSLGPGSEEQFF. CDR3 bases: TGTGCCAGCAGCCTAGGTCCGGGGTCCGAAGAGCAGTTCTTC.

DNA of the CDR3: TGTGCCCAGCAGACTACCGATACGCAGTATTTT. Translating it yields CAQQTTDTQYF. The V gene is TRBV7-9, the J gene TRBJ2-3, with a weak D call TRBD2 (5 bases). CDR1 and CDR2 (germline): SEHNR, FQNEAQ (reference sequence). Between the trimmed V and J ends, which lost 11 bases and 6 bases, there was a span of 12 bases. The CDR3 consists of 11 residues.

This chain connects TRBV7-6 to TRBJ2-3; D remains unclear. The CDR3 extends over 14 amino acids. Trimming removed 1 base from V and 2 bases from J, with 7 bases in between. Per the germline V gene, CDR1 is SGHVS and CDR2 is FNYEAQ. The CDR3 DNA sequence: TGTGCCAGCAGCTTAGGGGCCCCCACAGATACGCAGTATTTT. Protein product: CASSLGAPTDTQYF.

The gene calls are TRBV19 and TRBJ2-7; 7 bases are a match to TRBD2. Germline V gives CDR1 LNHDA, CDR2 SQIVND (reference sequence). Losses at the gene ends were 5 bases for V and 2 bases for J; bases not matched to a gene: 6. This CDR3 comprises 14 residues. The CDR3 region is CASSRDYQTYEQYF. The CDR3, as DNA: TGTGCCAGTAGTCGGGACTATCAAACCTACGAGCAGTACTTC. Drawing the rest from reference TRBV19 and TRBJ2-7, the complete variable domain is DGGITQSPKYLFRKEGQNVTLSCEQNLNHDAMYWYRQDPGQGLRLIYYSQIVNDFQKGDIAEGYSVSREKKESFPLTVTSAQKNPTAFYLCASSRDYQTYEQYFGPGTRLTVT.

The V gene is TRBV4-3, the J gene TRBJ2-7, with D maybe TRBD1 (5 bases). The length of the CDR3 is 15 residues. Germline values: CDR1 LGHNA, CDR2 YSLEER. Trimming took off 0 bases at V and 4 bases at J, with 13 bases between the two ends. The DNA for the CDR3 is TGCGCCAGCAGCCAAGATTCCAGGGCGGAATACGAGCAGTACTTC. It specifies CASSQDSRAEYEQYF.

V and J are TRBV25-1 and TRBJ1-1; D is unclear. The CDR3 extends over 11 amino acids. CDR1 is MGHDK, CDR2 SYGVNS, per germline. V was shortened by 6 bases and J by 3 bases, with 5 bases between the two germline ends. The CDR3 reads CASRLYTEAFF. CDR3 sequence (DNA): TGTGCCAGCAGATTGTACACTGAAGCTTTCTTT.

This clone was detected a few times. The rearrangement links TRBV7-9 to TRBJ2-5; 11 bases match TRBD2. The CDR3 consists of 15 residues. V shed 6 bases and J 3 bases; nucleotides not matched to a gene: 6. Looked up from germline, CDR1 is SEHNR and CDR2 is FQNEAQ (reference sequence). As DNA, the CDR3 is TGTGCCAGCAGTCATCAACTAGCGGGGGAAGAGACCCAGTACTTC. This sequence encodes CASSHQLAGEETQYF.

The chain has TRBV27 and TRBJ2-1, with D possibly TRBD2 on 5 matching bases. Germline V gives CDR1 MNHEY, CDR2 SMNVEV (reference sequence). The CDR3 length is 13 residues. Trimming stripped 3 bases from V and 10 bases from J, with 13 bases between. DNA of the CDR3: TGTGCCAGCAGTTTCTTATCGGGGTACGAGCAGTTCTTC. Translated, it gives CASSFLSGYEQFF.

The chain is built from TRBV4-3 and TRBJ1-2, with TRBD1 matching over 10 bases. Unmatched junction bases numbered 9, after V lost 3 bases and J lost 8 bases. Germline V gives CDR1 LGHNA, CDR2 YSLEER. The CDR3 is made up of 15 amino acids. CDR3 in amino acids: CASSQDRDRGYGYTF. The CDR3 coding sequence is TGCGCCAGCAGCCAGGACCGGGACAGGGGTTACGGCTACACCTTC.

The chain joins TRBV29-1 to TRBJ2-7; possible D gene TRBD1, 6 bases. V was cut by 5 bases and J by 7 bases, with 15 bases left in between. This CDR3 has 12 amino acids. Germline CDR1 is SQVTM and CDR2 is ANQGSEA. CDR3 in amino acids: CSVTTGSGEQYF. The DNA of the CDR3 is TGCAGCGTTACTACAGGGTCGGGAGAGCAGTACTTC.

This clone was seen a few times. J is TRBJ2-3 and V is TRBV5-1, with no clear D. The CDR3 has 14 residues. Trimming took off 3 bases at V and 0 bases at J, with 8 bases between the two ends. Germline V gives CDR1 SGHRS, CDR2 YFSETQ. CDR3 nucleotides: TGCGCCAGCAGCTCGGACCGTAGCACAGATACGCAGTATTTT. Residues: CASSSDRSTDTQYF.

The chain combines TRBV10-3 with TRBJ1-1; no clear D. The V gene lost 3 bases and the J gene lost 1 base, with 9 bases spanning the gap. The germline V gene has CDR1 ENHRY and CDR2 SYGVKD. The CDR3 extends over 14 amino acids. The CDR3: CAISEPATNTEAFF. CDR3 nucleotide sequence: TGTGCCATCAGTGAACCGGCCACGAACACTGAAGCTTTCTTT.

This clone was detected only a few times. The CDR3 loop is CSVELAGTYYEQYF. The CDR3 nucleotides read TGCAGCGTTGAACTAGCGGGGACTTACTACGAGCAGTACTTC. V usage is TRBV29-1 and J usage is TRBJ2-7; 9 nucleotides align to TRBD2. Germline lookup yields CDR1 SQVTM and CDR2 ANQGSEA. The V segment lost 2 bases and the J segment 3 bases; nucleotides outside the gene matches: 5. The CDR3 is 14 amino acids.